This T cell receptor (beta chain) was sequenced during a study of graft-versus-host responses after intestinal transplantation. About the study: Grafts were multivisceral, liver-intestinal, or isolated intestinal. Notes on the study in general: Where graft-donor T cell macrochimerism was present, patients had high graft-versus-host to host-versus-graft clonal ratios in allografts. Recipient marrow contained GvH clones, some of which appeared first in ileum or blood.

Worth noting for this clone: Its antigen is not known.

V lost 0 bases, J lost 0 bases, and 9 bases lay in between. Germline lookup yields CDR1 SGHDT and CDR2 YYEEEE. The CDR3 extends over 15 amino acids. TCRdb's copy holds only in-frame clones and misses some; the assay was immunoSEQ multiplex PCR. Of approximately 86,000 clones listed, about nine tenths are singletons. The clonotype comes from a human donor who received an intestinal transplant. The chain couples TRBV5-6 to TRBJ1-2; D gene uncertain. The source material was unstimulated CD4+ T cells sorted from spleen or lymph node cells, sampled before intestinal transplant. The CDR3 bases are TGTGCCAGCAGCTTGGCGGTTTTTGCTAACTATGGCTACACCTTC. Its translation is CASSLAVFANYGYTF.